This T cell receptor beta chain appears in the sequencing data of a study of blood T cell repertoires in COVID-19 (dated by TCRdb to the early 2020s). For the study in its entirety: Samples from collaborators originated in the United States, Italy and Spain and spanned both the acute and convalescent phases of COVID-19. The prospective study material was composed of cDNA or gDNA derived from T cells, B-cell-depleted T cells, or PBMCs. The dataset comprised deeply sampled blood TCRbeta repertoires from subjects exposed to, actively infected with, or recovered from COVID-19. The repertoires were released in a freely available public database meant as a resource for research on the immune response to SARS-CoV-2. The samples were drawn from the first 160 participants of the ongoing ImmuneRACE study and from under 1,500 subjects provided by 6 global collaborators. A de-identified subject ID, COVID-19 status, age in years and sex were almost always included in the sample metadata. Where available, HLA class I and class II types were obtained from metadata supplied by the sample provider rather than from assay-based typing.

Points the paper makes about the study in general: The amount of clinical and demographic metadata varied by source and participant and was provided uncurated.

Collaborating institutions collected whole blood in K2EDTA tubes following their own protocols. For TCRbeta analysis, collaborator samples were shipped as frozen whole blood, as isolated PBMCs, or as DNA extracted from either sample type. By sample share, this clone is large (0.1 to 1%). Its antigen is unknown. No base quality values were provided; no much bigger clone lies one nucleotide off. V is pruned by 5 bases and J by 3 bases, leaving 7 bases of the junction without a gene match. The CDR3 goes from the cysteine to the phenylalanine over 17 residues. CDR3 DNA is the only sequence kept; it has 51 bases, read in frame from the first base. According to the germline V gene (reference sequence), CDR1 reads SEHNR and CDR2 reads FQNEAQ. TCRbeta CDR3 regions were amplified from genomic DNA using the immunoSEQ Assay, a bias-controlled multiplex PCR. The original pipeline was this. The number of nucleated cells in each sample was estimated from the amplification of reference gene primers within the assay. To quantify the absolute abundance of each unique TCRbeta CDR3 rearrangement, sequence reads were collapsed and filtered. For each sample, productive Simpson clonality was calculated by taking the square root of Simpson's diversity index across productive rearrangements. Not all clones reach the TCRdb copy of this immuneACCESS table, which keeps in-frame sequences only. Checked studies attribute under half of the gap to unresolved V genes and leave the rest unexplained. The DNA gave D and trimming, while V, J and clone size come from that table. The table for this sample lists approximately 120,000 clones; 81% of them were counted only once. The top ten constitute more than 9% of the sample.

This receptor was obtained from a human donor in a cohort sampled during active COVID-19. Sample: peripheral blood. This chain joins TRBV7-9 to TRBJ2-2; 12 of the junction bases match TRBD2. In nucleotides, the sequence is TGTGCCAGCAGCGAAAAAAGACTAGCGGGGGACACCGGGGAGCTGTTTTTT. It encodes CASSEKRLAGDTGELFF.